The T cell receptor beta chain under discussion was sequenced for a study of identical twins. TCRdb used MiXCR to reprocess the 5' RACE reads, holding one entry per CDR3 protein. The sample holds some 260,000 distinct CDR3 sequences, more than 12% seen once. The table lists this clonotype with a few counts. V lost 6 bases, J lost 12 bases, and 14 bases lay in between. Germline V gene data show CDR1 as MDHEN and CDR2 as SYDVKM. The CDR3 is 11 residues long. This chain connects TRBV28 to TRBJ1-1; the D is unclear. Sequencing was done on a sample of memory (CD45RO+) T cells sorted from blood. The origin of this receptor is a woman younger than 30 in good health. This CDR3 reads CASRKNIGTFF. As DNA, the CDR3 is TGTGCCAGCAGAAAAAACATCGGGACTTTCTTT.